The present entry profiles one TCR beta chain with its context. What it binds is not known. The CDR3 is 15 residues long. The V segment lost 0 bases and the J segment 5 bases; nucleotides outside the gene matches: 7. CDR1 and CDR2 from the germline V gene are SGHRS and YFSETQ. The data were taken from a study of T-cell memory formation after mild COVID-19. Study as a whole: TCR clusters were mostly donor specific. Overall study findings and caveats: The main location of contracting CD4+ clones was CM and EM, and that of contracting CD8+ clones was EMRA. Contracting clones from day 15 to 85 showed balanced CD4/CD8; later expanders favored CD4+.

TCRdb re-called the 5' RACE reads through MiXCR, storing one row per CDR3 protein. This repertoire shows hundreds of thousands of distinct CDR3 sequences, approximately 27% found once; its top ten account for about 14%. This chain joins TRBV5-1 and TRBJ1-2, with 7 bases that match TRBD1. The sample consisted of PBMCs or a T cell subset sorted from them (not recorded which). The TCR comes from an adult woman who had mild COVID-19 (a few samples of this study predate the infection). Cell type and time point are not known. The CDR3 DNA sequence: TGCGCCAGCAGCTTGGAGTCAACAGGGGTGTATGGCTACACCTTC. Translation gives CASSLESTGVYGYTF.